These 17 T cell receptor beta chains share one sample of origin, sequenced in a study of cytomegalovirus exposure and HLA in healthy donors. PCR was performed using 60 Vbeta and 13 Jbeta primers. Clones were read by immunoSEQ multiplex PCR, and TCRdb kept only the in-frame ones, dropping some. The table includes some 120,000 clones, approximately 60% detected once. Sample: PBMCs. Every receptor here comes from a woman in her 30s in good health and CMV-seronegative.

This clone was seen just once. This chain joins TRBV4-3 and TRBJ2-1, with 12 bases lining up with TRBD2. The CDR3 has 16 amino acids. Trimming took 4 bases from V and 6 from J; bases not matched to a gene: 7. Germline assignment: CDR1 LGHNA and CDR2 YSLEER. The CDR3 nucleotides read TGCGCCAGCAGCCCGACTAGCGGGAGAGGAGTCAATGAGCAGTTCTTC. Translation: CASSPTSGRGVNEQFF.

The chain carries TRBV6-5 and TRBJ2-7, with 7 bases matching TRBD1. Germline CDR1 reads MNHEY; CDR2 reads SVGAGI. Trimming cost V 0 bases and J 2 bases; bases outside gene matches: 7. CDR3 size: 16 residues. CDR3 protein: CASSYSPTGDTYEQYF. In DNA form, the CDR3 reads TGTGCCAGCAGTTACTCACCAACAGGGGACACCTACGAGCAGTACTTC.

This clone appeared a few times. The V gene is TRBV7-2, the J gene TRBJ1-2; tentative D call: TRBD1 (6 bases). With 1 base removed from V and 7 bases from J, the gap between germline ends came to 13 bases. Germline assignment: CDR1 SGHTA and CDR2 FQGNSA. This CDR3 is 14 amino acids long. The CDR3 DNA reads as TGTGCCAGCAGCTTAGAGGGGGATAGTAGTGGCTACACCTTC. Amino acids: CASSLEGDSSGYTF.

The chain employs TRBV7-9 and TRBJ2-7, with TRBD1 matching over 11 bases. The V segment lost 7 bases and the J segment 6 bases; nucleotides outside the gene matches: 11. The germline V gene has CDR1 SEHNR and CDR2 FQNEAQ (reference sequence). This CDR3 has 15 residues. This chain's CDR3 is CASTTSGQGVIEQYF. CDR3 bases: TGTGCCAGCACAACTTCGGGACAGGGGGTAATCGAGCAGTACTTC.

V is TRBV10-3 and J is TRBJ2-1; the match to TRBD2 covers 8 bases. The V gene's germline CDR1 is ENHRY and CDR2 SYGVKD. There are 17 residues in the CDR3. The J segment lost 4 bases and the V segment lost 0 bases, leaving 8 bases of the junction unmatched. CDR3 region: CAISESMVTSGYNEQFF. CDR3 DNA: TGTGCCATCAGTGAGTCGATGGTCACTAGCGGATACAATGAGCAGTTCTTC.

This clone was seen only a few times. The chain links TRBV4-1 to TRBJ2-3; D not resolved. V was clipped by 0 bases and J by 6 bases, with 7 bases between them. The CDR3 length is 13 residues. The germline gives CDR1 MGHRA, CDR2 YSYEKL. This CDR3 reads CASSQDPGDTQYF. The CDR3 coding sequence is TGCGCCAGCAGCCAAGACCCGGGTGATACGCAGTATTTT.

The genes are TRBV29-1 and TRBJ1-5; TRBD1 aligns across 8 bases. Germline CDR1 SQVTM, CDR2 ANQGSEA. After removal of 6 bases from V and 6 bases from J, the junction contained 7 bases not matched to a gene. The CDR3 extends over 13 amino acids. The CDR3 loop reads CSVSTGESQPQHF. The CDR3 nucleotides are TGCAGCGTCTCGACAGGGGAGAGTCAGCCCCAGCATTTT.

V and J are TRBV9 and TRBJ2-7, with TRBD2 as a possible D gene (7 bases). This CDR3 is built from 13 residues. Germline V gene data show CDR1 as SGDLS and CDR2 as YYNGEE. V dropped 4 bases and J dropped 4 bases, with 12 bases sitting between them. CDR3 DNA: TGTGCCAGCAGCCCCAGGGGAGGGTACGAGCAGTACTTC. Translating gives CASSPRGGYEQYF.

This clone was counted only a few times. The rearrangement links TRBV18 to TRBJ2-2; TRBD1 is a possible D gene (6 bases). The CDR3 covers 17 residues. Trimming took 1 base from V and 0 from J, leaving 12 bases between them. Per the germline V gene, CDR1 is KGHSH and CDR2 is LQKENI. The CDR3 here is CASSPQQGRANTGELFF. The CDR3 coding sequence is TGTGCCAGCTCACCACAGCAGGGGCGCGCGAACACCGGGGAGCTGTTTTTT. Supplemented by reference TRBV18 and TRBJ2-2, the full variable domain reads NAGVMQNPRHLVRRRGQEARLRCSPMKGHSHVYWYRQLPEEGLKFMVYLQKENIIDESGMPKERFSAEFPKEGPSILRIQQVVRGDSAAYFCASSPQQGRANTGELFFGEGSRLTVL.

The V gene is TRBV15, the J gene TRBJ2-6; 8 bases line up with TRBD1. This CDR3 spans 16 amino acids. Germline trimming cut 3 bases from V and 4 bases from J; bases unmatched to any gene: 5. Looked up from germline, CDR1 is LNHNV and CDR2 is YYDKDF (reference sequence). CDR3 sequence: CATSRGQGAGANVLTF. Written as DNA, the CDR3 is TGTGCCACCAGCAGGGGCCAGGGGGCCGGGGCCAACGTCCTGACTTTC.

The chain is built from TRBV27 and TRBJ2-7, with 10 bases that match TRBD2. Germline trimming cut 4 bases from V and 4 bases from J; bases unmatched to any gene: 7. Germline values: CDR1 MNHEY, CDR2 SMNVEV (reference sequence). There are 15 residues in the CDR3. The CDR3 nucleotides read TGTGCCAGCAGTTCCCCGGTTAGCGGGAGGTACGAGCAGTACTTC. Residues: CASSSPVSGRYEQYF.

The V and J genes are TRBV27 and TRBJ2-1; 9 bases line up with TRBD2. Per germline, CDR1 MNHEY and CDR2 SMNVEV (reference sequence). The CDR3 has 14 residues. V was pared by 2 bases and J by 8 bases, with 4 bases of the junction left unmatched. In DNA, the CDR3 is TGTGCCAGCAGTTTAGCGGGAGGGTTTTATGAGCAGTTCTTC. Its protein product is CASSLAGGFYEQFF.

This clone was recorded a few times. The chain carries TRBV30 and TRBJ1-3; D ambiguous. Germline V CDR1 and CDR2: GTSNPN, SVGIG (reference sequence). The V end lost 3 bases, the J end lost 0 bases, and 12 bases lay between the germline ends. The CDR3 is made up of 15 amino acids. CDR3 sequence reads: CAWRAGGNSGNTIYF. CDR3 sequence (DNA): TGTGCCTGGAGAGCCGGCGGCAACTCTGGAAACACCATATATTTT.

In DNA form, the CDR3 reads TGTGCCAGCACCACTGCAGGGGTACAGGGCTACACCTTC. Encoded protein: CASTTAGVQGYTF. This sequence joins TRBV5-6 and TRBJ1-2; TRBD1 might be the D (6 bases). V shed 6 bases and J shed 8 bases, with 17 bases lying between them. Germline V gene lookup returns CDR1 SGHDT and CDR2 YYEEEE. CDR3 size: 13 residues. The whole variable domain, filled in from reference TRBV5-6 and TRBJ1-2, reads DAGVTQSPTHLIKTRGQQVTLRCSPKSGHDTVSWYQQALGQGPQFIFQYYEEEERQRGNFPDRFSGHQFPNYSSELNVNALLLGDSALYLCASTTAGVQGYTFGSGTRLTVV.

The chain uses TRBV19 and TRBJ2-1; 8 positions match TRBD2. Trimming at V came to 6 bases and at J to 7 bases, leaving 5 bases not matched to a gene. The CDR3 has 13 residues. The germline V gene has CDR1 LNHDA and CDR2 SQIVND (reference sequence). The CDR3 reads CASRLIAGNEQFF. The CDR3 nucleotides read TGTGCCAGTAGATTAATAGCGGGAAATGAGCAGTTCTTC.

The CDR3 spells CASREDGRVNSPLHF. The CDR3 DNA reads TGCGCCAGCAGAGAAGATGGCAGGGTGAATTCACCCCTCCACTTT. The chain has TRBV5-1 and TRBJ1-6, with D possibly matching TRBD1 (5 bases). This CDR3 spans 15 amino acids. V was trimmed by 5 bases and J by 7 bases, leaving 16 bases between them. The V gene's germline CDR1 is SGHRS and CDR2 YFSETQ.

This clone came up once. The chain joins TRBV5-1 to TRBJ2-2; 9 nucleotides align to TRBD2. The V gene end was trimmed by 0 bases and the J gene end by 12 bases; junction bases not matched to a gene: 6. This CDR3 is built from 14 residues. Germline CDR1 reads SGHRS; CDR2 reads YFSETQ. The CDR3 coding sequence is TGCGCCAGCAGCTTGGATAGCGGGAGTAGGAAGCTGTTTTTT. As protein: CASSLDSGSRKLFF.